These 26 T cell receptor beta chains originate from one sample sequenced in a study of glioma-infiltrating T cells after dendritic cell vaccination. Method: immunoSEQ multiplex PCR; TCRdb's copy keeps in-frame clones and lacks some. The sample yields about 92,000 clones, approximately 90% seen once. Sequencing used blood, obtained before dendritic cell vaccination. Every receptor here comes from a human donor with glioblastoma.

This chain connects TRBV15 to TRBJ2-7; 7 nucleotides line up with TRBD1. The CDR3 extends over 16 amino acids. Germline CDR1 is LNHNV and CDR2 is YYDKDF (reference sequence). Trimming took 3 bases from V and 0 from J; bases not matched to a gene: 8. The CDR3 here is CATSSIRTGGSYEQYF. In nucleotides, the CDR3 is TGTGCCACCAGCAGCATCAGGACAGGAGGCTCCTACGAGCAGTACTTC.

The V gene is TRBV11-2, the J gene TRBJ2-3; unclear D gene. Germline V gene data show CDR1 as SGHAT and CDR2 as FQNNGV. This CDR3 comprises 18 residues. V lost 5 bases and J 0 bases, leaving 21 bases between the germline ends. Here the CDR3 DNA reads TGTGCCAGCAGCCCCCGCTTCCTAGTAGAACCTAGCACAGATACGCAGTATTTT. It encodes CASSPRFLVEPSTDTQYF.

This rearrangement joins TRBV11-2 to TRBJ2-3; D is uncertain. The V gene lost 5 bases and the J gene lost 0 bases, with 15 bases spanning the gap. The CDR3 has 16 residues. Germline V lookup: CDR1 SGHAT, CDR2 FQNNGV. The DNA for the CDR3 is TGTGCCAGCAGCCGGCCCGGGTCCCCTAGCACAGATACGCAGTATTTT. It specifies CASSRPGSPSTDTQYF.

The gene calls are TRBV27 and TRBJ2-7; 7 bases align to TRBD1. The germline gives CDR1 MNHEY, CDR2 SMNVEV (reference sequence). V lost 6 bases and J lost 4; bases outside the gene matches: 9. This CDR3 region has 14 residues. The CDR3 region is CASSPWDRDYEQYF. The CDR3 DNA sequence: TGTGCCAGCAGCCCGTGGGACAGAGATTACGAGCAGTACTTC.

CDR3 residues: CASSPPAYNSPLHF. The CDR3 DNA reads as TGTGCCAGCAGTCCCCCGGCCTATAATTCACCCCTCCACTTT. This chain joins TRBV5-6 and TRBJ1-6; D remains ambiguous. There are 14 residues in the CDR3. Between the trimmed V and J ends, which lost 5 bases and 2 bases, there was a span of 8 bases. Looked up from germline, CDR1 is SGHDT and CDR2 is YYEEEE.

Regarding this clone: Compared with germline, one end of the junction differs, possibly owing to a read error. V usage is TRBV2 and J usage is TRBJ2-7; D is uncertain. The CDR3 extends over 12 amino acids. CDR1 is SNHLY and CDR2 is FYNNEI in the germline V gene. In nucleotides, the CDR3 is TGTGCCAGCAGCCTAGTCGAGTACGGGCAGTACTTC. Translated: CASSLVEYGQYF. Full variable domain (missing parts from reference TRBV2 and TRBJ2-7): EPEVTQTPSHQVTQMGQEVILRCVPISNHLYFYWYRQILGQKVEFLVSFYNNEISEKSEIFDDQFSVERPDGSNFTLKIRSTKLEDSAMYFCASSLVEYGQYFGPGTRLTVT.

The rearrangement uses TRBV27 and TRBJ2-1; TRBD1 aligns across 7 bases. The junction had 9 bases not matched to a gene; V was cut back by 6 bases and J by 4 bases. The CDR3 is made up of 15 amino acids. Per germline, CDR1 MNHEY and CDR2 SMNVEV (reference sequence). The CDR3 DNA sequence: TGTGCCAGCAGCCCCCGGGACAGACCATACAATGAGCAGTTCTTC. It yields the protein CASSPRDRPYNEQFF.

The CDR3 region has the DNA TGCGCCAGCAGCCAAGATTTGTTGGGACAGGCATTGCATTTT. As protein: CASSQDLLGQALHF. V gene TRBV4-3 combines with J gene TRBJ1-5; TRBD1 aligns across 8 bases. This CDR3 spans 14 amino acids. Germline V CDR1 and CDR2: LGHNA, YSLEER. J was trimmed by 15 bases and V by 0 bases; bases with no gene match: 10.

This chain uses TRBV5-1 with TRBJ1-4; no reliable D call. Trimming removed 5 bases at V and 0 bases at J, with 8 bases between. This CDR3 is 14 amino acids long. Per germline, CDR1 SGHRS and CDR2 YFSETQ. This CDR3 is CASREDATNEKLFF. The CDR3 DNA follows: TGCGCCAGCAGGGAGGACGCAACTAATGAAAAACTGTTTTTT.

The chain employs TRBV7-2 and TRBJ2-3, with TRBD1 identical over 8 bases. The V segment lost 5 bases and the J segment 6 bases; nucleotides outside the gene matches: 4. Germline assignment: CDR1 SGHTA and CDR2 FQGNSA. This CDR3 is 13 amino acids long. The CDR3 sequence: CASSIQGADTQYF. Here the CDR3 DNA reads TGTGCCAGCAGCATCCAGGGGGCGGATACGCAGTATTTT.

As DNA, the CDR3 is TGTGCCAGCTGCCGGGACAGGCTCTACACTGAAGCTTTCTTT. Translating it yields CASCRDRLYTEAFF. The gene calls are TRBV28 and TRBJ1-1; 8 bases line up with TRBD1. With V trimmed by 8 bases and J by 3 bases, 8 bases remained unmatched. Germline-derived CDR1 and CDR2 are MDHEN and SYDVKM. The CDR3 is 14 residues long.

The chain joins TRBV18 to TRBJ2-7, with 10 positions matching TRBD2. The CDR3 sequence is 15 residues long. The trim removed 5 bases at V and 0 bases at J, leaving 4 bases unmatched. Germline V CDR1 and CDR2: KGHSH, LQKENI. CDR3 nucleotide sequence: TGTGCCAGCTCATCAAGCGGGAGGGCCTCCTACGAGCAGTACTTC. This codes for CASSSSGRASYEQYF.

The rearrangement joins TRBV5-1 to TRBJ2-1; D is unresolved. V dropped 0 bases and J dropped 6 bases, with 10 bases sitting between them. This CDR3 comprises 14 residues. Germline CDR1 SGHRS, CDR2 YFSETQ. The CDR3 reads CASSLEASINEQFF. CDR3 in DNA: TGCGCCAGCAGCTTGGAGGCTAGTATCAATGAGCAGTTCTTC.

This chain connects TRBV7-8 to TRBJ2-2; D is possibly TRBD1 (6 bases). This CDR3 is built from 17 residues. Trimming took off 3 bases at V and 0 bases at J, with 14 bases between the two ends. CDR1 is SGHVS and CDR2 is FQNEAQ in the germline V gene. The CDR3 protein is CASSFDRYLANTGELFF. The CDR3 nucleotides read TGTGCCAGCAGCTTCGACAGGTATCTCGCGAACACCGGGGAGCTGTTTTTT.

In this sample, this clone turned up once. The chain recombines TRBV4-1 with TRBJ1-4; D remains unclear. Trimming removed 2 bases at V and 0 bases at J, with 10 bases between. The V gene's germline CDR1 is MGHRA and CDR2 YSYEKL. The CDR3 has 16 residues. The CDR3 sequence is CASSQLQSATNEKLFF. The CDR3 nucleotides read TGCGCCAGCAGCCAACTACAGAGTGCAACTAATGAAAAACTGTTTTTT.

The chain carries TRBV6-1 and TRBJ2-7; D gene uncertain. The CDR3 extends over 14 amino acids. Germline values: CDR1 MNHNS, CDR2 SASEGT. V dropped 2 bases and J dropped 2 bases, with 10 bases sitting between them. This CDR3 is CASSETIEAYEQYF. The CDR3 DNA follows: TGTGCCAGCAGTGAAACCATAGAGGCCTACGAGCAGTACTTC.

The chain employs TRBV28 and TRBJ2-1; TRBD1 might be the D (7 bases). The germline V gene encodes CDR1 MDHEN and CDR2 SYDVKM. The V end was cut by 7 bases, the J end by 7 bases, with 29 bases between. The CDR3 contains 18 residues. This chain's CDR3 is CASNKDRSRGSLWNEQFF. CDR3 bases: TGTGCCAGCAACAAGGACAGGTCCCGGGGGAGTCTGTGGAATGAGCAGTTCTTC. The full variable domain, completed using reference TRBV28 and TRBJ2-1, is DVKVTQSSRYLVKRTGEKVFLECVQDMDHENMFWYRQDPGLGLRLIYFSYDVKMKEKGDIPEGYSVSREKKERFSLILESASTNQTSMYLCASNKDRSRGSLWNEQFFGPGTRLTVL.

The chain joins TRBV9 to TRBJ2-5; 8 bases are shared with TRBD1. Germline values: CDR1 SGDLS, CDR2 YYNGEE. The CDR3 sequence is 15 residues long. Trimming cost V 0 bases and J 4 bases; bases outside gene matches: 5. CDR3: CASSVGGRGPETQYF. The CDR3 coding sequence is TGTGCCAGCAGCGTAGGGGGCAGGGGGCCAGAGACCCAGTACTTC. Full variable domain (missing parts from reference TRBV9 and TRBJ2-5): DSGVTQTPKHLITATGQRVTLRCSPRSGDLSVYWYQQSLDQGLQFLIQYYNGEERAKGNILERFSAQQFPDLHSELNLSSLELGDSALYFCASSVGGRGPETQYFGPGTRLLVL.

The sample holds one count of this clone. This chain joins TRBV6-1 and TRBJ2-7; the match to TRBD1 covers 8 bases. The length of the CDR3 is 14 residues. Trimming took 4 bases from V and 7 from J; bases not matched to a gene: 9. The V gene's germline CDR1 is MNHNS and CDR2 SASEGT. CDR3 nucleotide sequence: TGTGCCAGCAGTGTGAGGACAGGGTTGCGTGAGCAGTACTTC. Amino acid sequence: CASSVRTGLREQYF.

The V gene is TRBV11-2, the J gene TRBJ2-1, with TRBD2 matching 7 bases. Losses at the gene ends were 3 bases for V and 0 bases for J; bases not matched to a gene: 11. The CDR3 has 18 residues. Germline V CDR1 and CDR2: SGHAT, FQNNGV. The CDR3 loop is CASSLGFAGESSYNEQFF. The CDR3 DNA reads TGTGCCAGCAGCTTGGGTTTTGCGGGGGAAAGCTCCTACAATGAGCAGTTCTTC.

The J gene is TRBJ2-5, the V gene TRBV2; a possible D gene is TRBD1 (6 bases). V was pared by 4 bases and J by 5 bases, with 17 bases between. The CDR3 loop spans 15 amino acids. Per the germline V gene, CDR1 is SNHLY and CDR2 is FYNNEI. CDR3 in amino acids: CASSGEQGKWETQYF. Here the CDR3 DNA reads TGTGCCAGCAGTGGGGAGCAGGGGAAGTGGGAGACCCAGTACTTC.

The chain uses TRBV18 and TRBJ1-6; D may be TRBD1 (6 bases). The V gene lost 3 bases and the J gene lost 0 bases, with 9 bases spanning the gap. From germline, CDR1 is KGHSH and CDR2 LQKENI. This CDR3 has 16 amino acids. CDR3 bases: TGTGCCAGCTCACCGGGACAAAGCTCCTATAATTCACCCCTCCACTTT. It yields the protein CASSPGQSSYNSPLHF.

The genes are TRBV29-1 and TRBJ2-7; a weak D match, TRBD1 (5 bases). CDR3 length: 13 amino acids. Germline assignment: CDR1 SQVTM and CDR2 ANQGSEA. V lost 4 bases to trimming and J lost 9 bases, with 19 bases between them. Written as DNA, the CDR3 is TGCAGCGTTGCTGACAGTTCGCTCCGGGCGCAGTACTTC. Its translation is CSVADSSLRAQYF.

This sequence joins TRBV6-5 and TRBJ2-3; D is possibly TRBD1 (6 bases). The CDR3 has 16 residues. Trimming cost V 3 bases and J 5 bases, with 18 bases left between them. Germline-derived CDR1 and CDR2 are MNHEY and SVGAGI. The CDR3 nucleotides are TGTGCCAGCAGTTATAACCGGGACATGGCCGGAGATACGCAGTATTTT. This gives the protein CASSYNRDMAGDTQYF.

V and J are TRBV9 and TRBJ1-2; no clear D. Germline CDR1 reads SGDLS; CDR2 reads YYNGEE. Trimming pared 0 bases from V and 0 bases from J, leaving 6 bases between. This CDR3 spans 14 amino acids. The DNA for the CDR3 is TGTGCCAGCAGCGTAGCGCAGACTAACTATGGCTACACCTTC. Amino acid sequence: CASSVAQTNYGYTF.

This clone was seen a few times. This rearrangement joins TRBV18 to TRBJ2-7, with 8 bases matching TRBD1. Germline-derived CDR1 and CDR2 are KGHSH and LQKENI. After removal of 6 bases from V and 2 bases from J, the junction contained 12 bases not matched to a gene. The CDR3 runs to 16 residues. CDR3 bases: TGTGCCAGCTCCGTTGTCCGGGACAGGAGTCCCTACGAGCAGTACTTC. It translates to CASSVVRDRSPYEQYF.